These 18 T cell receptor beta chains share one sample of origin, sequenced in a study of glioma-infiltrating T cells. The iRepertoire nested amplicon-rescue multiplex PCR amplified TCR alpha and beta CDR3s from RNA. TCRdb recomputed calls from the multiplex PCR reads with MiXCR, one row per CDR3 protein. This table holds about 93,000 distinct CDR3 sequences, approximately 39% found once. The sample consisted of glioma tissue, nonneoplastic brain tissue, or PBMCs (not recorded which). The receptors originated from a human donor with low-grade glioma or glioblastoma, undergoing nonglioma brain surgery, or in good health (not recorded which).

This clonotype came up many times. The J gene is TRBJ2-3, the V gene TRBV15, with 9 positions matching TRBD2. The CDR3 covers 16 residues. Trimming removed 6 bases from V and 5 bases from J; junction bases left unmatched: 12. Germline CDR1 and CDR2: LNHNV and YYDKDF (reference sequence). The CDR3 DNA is TGTGCCACCAGGAAGGAACTGGCGGGGGGGCAAGATACGCAGTATTTT. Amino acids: CATRKELAGGQDTQYF. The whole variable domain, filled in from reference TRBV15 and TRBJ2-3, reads DAMVIQNPRYQVTQFGKPVTLSCSQTLNHNVMYWYQQKSSQAPKLLFHYYDKDFNNEADTPDNFQSRRPNTSFCFLDIRSPGLGDTAMYLCATRKELAGGQDTQYFGPGTRLTVL.

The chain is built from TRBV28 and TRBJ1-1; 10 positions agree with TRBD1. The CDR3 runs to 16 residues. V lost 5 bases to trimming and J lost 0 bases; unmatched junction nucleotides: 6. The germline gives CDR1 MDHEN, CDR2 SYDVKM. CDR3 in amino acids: CASSTTGGFVNTEAFF. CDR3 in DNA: TGTGCCAGCAGTACGACAGGGGGCTTTGTGAACACTGAAGCTTTCTTT.

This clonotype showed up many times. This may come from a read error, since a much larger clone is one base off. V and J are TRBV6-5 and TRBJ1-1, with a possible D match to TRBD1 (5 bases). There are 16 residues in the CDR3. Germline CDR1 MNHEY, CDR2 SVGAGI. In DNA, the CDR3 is TGTGCCAGCAGTTACACCCAGTGGGGGGGTGACACTGAAGCTCTCTTT. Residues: CASSYTQWGGDTEALF.

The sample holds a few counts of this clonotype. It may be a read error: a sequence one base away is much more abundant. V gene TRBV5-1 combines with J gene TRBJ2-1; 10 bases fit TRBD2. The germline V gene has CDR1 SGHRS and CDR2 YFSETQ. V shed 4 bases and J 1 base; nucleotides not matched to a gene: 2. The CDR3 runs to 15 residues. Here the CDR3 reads CASSQGLASYNEQFF. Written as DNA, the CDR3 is TGCGCCAGCAGCCAGGGACTAGCGTCCTACAATGAGCAGTTCTTC.

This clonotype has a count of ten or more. Here the CDR3 reads CASSPWDPTDTQYF. CDR3 nucleotides: TGTGCCAGCTCACCTTGGGACCCCACAGATACGCAGTATTTT. The rearrangement uses TRBV18 and TRBJ2-3; D is possibly TRBD1 or TRBD2 (5 bases each). Germline CDR1 reads KGHSH; CDR2 reads LQKENI. The V end lost 3 bases, the J end lost 2 bases, and 9 bases lay between the germline ends. This CDR3 comprises 14 residues. The entire variable domain, with the rest obtained from reference TRBV18 and TRBJ2-3, is as follows: NAGVMQNPRHLVRRRGQEARLRCSPMKGHSHVYWYRQLPEEGLKFMVYLQKENIIDESGMPKERFSAEFPKEGPSILRIQQVVRGDSAAYFCASSPWDPTDTQYFGPGTRLTVL.

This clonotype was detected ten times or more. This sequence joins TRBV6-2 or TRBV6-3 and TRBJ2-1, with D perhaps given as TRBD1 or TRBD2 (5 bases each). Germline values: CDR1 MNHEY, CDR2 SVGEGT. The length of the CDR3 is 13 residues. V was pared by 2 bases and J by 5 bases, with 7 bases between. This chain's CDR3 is CASSYMGDNEQFF. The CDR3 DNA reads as TGTGCCAGCAGTTACATGGGGGACAATGAGCAGTTCTTC.

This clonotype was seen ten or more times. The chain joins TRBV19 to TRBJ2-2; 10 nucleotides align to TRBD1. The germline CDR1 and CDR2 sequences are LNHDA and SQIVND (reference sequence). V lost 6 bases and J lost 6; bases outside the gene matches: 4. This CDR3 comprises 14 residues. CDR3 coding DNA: TGTGCCAGTAGCTTCGGACAGGGGGCCGGGGAGCTGTTTTTT. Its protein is CASSFGQGAGELFF.

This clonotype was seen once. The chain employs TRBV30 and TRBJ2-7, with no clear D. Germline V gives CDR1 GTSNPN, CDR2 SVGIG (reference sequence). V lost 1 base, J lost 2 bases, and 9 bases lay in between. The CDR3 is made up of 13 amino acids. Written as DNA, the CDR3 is TGTGCCTGGAGTGAAATGGGTACCTACGAGCAGTACTTC. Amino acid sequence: CAWSEMGTYEQYF.

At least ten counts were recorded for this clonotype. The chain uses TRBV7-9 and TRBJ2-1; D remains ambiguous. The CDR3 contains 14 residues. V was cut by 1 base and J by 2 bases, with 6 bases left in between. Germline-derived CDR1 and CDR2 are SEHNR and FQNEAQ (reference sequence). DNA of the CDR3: TGTGCCAGCAGCTTAGGTTTAGCCTACAATGAGCAGTTCTTC. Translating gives CASSLGLAYNEQFF.

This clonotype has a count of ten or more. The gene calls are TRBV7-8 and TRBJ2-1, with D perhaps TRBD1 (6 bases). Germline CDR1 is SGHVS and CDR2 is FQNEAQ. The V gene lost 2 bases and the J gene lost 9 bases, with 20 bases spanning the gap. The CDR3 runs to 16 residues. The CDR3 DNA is TGTGCCAGCAGCTTATATCAGGGGCTAGCAGAAGGTGAGCAGTTCTTC. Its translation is CASSLYQGLAEGEQFF.

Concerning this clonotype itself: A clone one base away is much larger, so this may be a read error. The CDR3 loop is CASSRRQEPYEQYF. CDR3 sequence (DNA): TGTGCCAGCAGCAGGCGCCAGGAACCCTACGAGCAGTACTTC. The J gene is TRBJ2-7, the V gene TRBV7-2; D remains unclear. Germline loops: CDR1 SGHTA, CDR2 FQGNSA. With 5 bases removed from V and 2 bases from J, the gap between germline ends came to 13 bases. This CDR3 is built from 14 residues.

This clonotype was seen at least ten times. This CDR3 reads CASSLFRDSVNSPLHF. The CDR3 DNA is TGTGCCAGCAGTTTATTTCGGGACAGCGTTAATTCACCCCTCCACTTT. The V gene is TRBV27, the J gene TRBJ1-6, with TRBD1 matching 7 bases. The ends lost 1 base at V and 6 bases at J; junction bases unmatched: 6. This CDR3 has 16 residues. Germline CDR1 is MNHEY and CDR2 is SMNVEV (reference sequence).

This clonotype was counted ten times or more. CDR3 protein: CASSWNSGANVLTF. Here the CDR3 DNA reads TGTGCCAGCAGTTGGAACTCTGGGGCCAACGTCCTGACTTTC. The V call is TRBV7-9, the J call TRBJ2-6, with D hard to call. Trimming left V 6 bases short and J 0 bases short, with 6 bases between. This CDR3 has 14 residues. Germline V gene data show CDR1 as SEHNR and CDR2 as FQNEAQ (reference sequence). The entire variable domain, with the rest obtained from reference TRBV7-9 and TRBJ2-6, is as follows: DTGVSQNPRHKITKRGQNVTFRCDPISEHNRLYWYRQTLGQGPEFLTYFQNEAQLEKSRLLSDRFSAERPKGSFSTLEIQRTEQGDSAMYLCASSWNSGANVLTFGAGSRLTVL.

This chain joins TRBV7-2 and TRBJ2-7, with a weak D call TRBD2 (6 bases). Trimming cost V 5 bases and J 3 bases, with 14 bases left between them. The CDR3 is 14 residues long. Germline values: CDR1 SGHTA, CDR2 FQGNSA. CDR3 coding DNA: TGTGCCAGCAGCCCTTATAGGGGAGGCTACGAGCAGTACTTC. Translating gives CASSPYRGGYEQYF. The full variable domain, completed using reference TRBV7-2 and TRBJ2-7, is GAGVSQSPSNKVTEKGKDVELRCDPISGHTALYWYRQSLGQGLEFLIYFQGNSAPDKSGLPSDRFSAERTGGSVSTLTIQRTQQEDSAVYLCASSPYRGGYEQYFGPGTRLTVT.

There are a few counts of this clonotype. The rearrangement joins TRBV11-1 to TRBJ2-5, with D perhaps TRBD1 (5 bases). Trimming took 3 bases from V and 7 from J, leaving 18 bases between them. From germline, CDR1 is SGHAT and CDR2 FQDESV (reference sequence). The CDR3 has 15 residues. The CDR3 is CASSFITGSRGTQYF. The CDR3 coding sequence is TGTGCCAGCAGCTTTATTACAGGATCCAGAGGGACCCAGTACTTC. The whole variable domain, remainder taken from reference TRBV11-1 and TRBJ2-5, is EAEVAQSPRYKITEKSQAVAFWCDPISGHATLYWYRQILGQGPELLVQFQDESVVDDSQLPKDRFSAERLKGVDSTLKIQPAELGDSAMYLCASSFITGSRGTQYFGPGTRLLVL.

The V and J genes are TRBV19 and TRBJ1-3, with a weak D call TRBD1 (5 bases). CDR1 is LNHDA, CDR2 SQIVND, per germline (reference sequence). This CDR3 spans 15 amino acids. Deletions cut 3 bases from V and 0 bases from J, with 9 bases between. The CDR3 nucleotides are TGTGCCAGTAGTATTAACAGGCACTCTGGAAACACCATATATTTT. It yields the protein CASSINRHSGNTIYF.

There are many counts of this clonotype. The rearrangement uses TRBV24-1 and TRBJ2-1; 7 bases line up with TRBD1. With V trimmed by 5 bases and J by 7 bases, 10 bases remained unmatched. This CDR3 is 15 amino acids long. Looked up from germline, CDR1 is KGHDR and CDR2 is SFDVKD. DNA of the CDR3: TGTGCCACCAGTGGACGACAGGGAAGATTGAATGAGCAGTTCTTC. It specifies CATSGRQGRLNEQFF.

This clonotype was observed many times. For the CDR3, the DNA is TGCGCCAGCAGCCAAGGGGGGTATAATGAAAAACTGTTTTTT. The encoded protein is CASSQGGYNEKLFF. V usage is TRBV4-1 and J usage is TRBJ1-4; D may be TRBD1 (5 bases). The V and J ends lost 1 base and 4 bases respectively, with 7 bases between them. The CDR3 has 14 residues. CDR1 and CDR2 (germline): MGHRA, YSYEKL.